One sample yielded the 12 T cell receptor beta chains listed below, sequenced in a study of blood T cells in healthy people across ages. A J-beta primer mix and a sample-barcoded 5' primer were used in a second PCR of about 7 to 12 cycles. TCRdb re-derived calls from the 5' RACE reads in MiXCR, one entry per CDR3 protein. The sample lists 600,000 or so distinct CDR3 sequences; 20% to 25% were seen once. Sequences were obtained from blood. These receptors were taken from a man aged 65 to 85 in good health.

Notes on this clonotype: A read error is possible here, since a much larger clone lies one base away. In DNA form, the CDR3 reads TGTGCCGGCAGCATCGGGACTAGTTTAGAGACCCAGTACTTC. It is translated as CAGSIGTSLETQYF. The chain employs TRBV7-9 and TRBJ2-5; 8 positions agree with TRBD2. Germline V CDR1 and CDR2: SEHNR, FQNEAQ (reference sequence). This CDR3 is 14 amino acids long.

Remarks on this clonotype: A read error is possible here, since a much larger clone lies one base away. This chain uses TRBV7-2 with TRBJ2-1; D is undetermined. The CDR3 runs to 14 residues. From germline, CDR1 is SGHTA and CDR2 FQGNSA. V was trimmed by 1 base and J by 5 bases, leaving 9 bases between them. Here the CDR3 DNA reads TGTGCCAGCAGCTTAGGTCCTGTTAACAATGAGCAGTTCTTC. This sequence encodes CASSLGPVNNEQFF.

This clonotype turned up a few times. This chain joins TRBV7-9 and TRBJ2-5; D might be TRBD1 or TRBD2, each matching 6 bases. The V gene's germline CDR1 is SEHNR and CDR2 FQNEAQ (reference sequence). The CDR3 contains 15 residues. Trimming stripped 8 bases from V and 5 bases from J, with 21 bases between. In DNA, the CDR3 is TGTGCCAGCGTCCTTGCGATGGGGGGCGCGGAGACCCAGTACTTC. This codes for CASVLAMGGAETQYF.

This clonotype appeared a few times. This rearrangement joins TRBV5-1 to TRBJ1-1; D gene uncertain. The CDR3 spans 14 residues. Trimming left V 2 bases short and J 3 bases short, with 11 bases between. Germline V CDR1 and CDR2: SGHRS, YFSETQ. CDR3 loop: CASSLAYGDTEAFF. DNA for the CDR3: TGCGCCAGCAGCTTAGCCTACGGGGACACTGAAGCTTTCTTT.

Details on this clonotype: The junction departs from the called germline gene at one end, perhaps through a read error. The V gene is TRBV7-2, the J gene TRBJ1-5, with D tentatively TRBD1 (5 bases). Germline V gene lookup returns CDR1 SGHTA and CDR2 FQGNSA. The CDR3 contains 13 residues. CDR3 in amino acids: CASNLNGGKAQHF. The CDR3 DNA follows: TGTGCCAGCAACTTAAATGGGGGGAAGGCCCAGCATTTT.

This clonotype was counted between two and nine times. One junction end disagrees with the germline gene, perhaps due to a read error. The CDR3 DNA is TGTGCCAACAGCTTAGTTGGTGGACAAAAGACCCAGTACTTC. Amino acids: CANSLVGGQKTQYF. The chain has TRBV7-2 and TRBJ2-5; TRBD1 might be the D (5 bases). The V gene's germline CDR1 is SGHTA and CDR2 FQGNSA. CDR3 length: 14 residues. Full variable domain (remainder filled in from reference TRBV7-2 and TRBJ2-5): GAGVSQSPSNKVTEKGKDVELRCDPISGHTALYWYRQSLGQGLEFLIYFQGNSAPDKSGLPSDRFSAERTGGSVSTLTIQRTQQEDSAVYLCANSLVGGQKTQYFGPGTRLLVL.

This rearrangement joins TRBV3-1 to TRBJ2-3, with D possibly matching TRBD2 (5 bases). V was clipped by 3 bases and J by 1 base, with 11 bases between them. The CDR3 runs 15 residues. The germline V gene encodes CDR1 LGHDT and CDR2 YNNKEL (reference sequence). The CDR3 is CASSHSSRRTDTQYF. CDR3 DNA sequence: TGTGCCAGCAGCCACTCTAGCAGACGCACAGATACGCAGTATTTT.

The CDR3 loop is CASIEEGLNEQYF. The CDR3 DNA follows: TGCGCCAGCATAGAAGAGGGGCTCAACGAGCAGTACTTC. The chain is built from TRBV5-1 and TRBJ2-5, with D perhaps given as TRBD1 or TRBD2 (5 bases each). The closer fit of TRBJ2-7 to the DNA end suggests the J call may be wrong. CDR1 SGHRS and CDR2 YFSETQ come from the germline V gene. This CDR3 has 13 residues.

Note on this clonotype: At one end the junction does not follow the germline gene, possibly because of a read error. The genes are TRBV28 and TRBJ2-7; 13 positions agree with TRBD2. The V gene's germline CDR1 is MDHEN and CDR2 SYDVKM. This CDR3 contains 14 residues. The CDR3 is CASSRTSGRNEQYF. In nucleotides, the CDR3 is TGTGCCAGCAGCCGGACTAGCGGGAGAAACGAACAGTACTTC.

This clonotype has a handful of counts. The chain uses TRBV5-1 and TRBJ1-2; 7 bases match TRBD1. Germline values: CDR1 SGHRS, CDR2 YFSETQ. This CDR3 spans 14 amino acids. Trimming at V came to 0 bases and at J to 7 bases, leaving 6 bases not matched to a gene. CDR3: CASSLGEGARGYTF. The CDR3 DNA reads TGCGCCAGCAGCTTGGGAGAGGGGGCGCGTGGCTACACCTTC.

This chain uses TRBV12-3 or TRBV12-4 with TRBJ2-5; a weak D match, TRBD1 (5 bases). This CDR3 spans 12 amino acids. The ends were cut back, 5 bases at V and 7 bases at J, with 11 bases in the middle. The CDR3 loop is CASSPERGTQYF. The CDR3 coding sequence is TGTGCCAGCAGTCCGGAAAGGGGGACCCAGTACTTC.

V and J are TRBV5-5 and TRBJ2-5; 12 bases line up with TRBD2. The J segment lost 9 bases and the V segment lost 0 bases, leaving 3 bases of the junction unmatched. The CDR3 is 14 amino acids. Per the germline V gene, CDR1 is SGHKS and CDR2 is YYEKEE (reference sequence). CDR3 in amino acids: CASSLVLAGGAQYF. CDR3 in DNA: TGTGCCAGCAGCTTGGTTCTAGCGGGGGGGGCCCAGTACTTC.